A single sample is the source of the 9 T cell receptor beta chains below, sequenced in a study of T cells in Graves' hyperthyroidism and ophthalmopathy. TCR beta CDR3 regions were amplified from RNA. First-round RT-PCR with HTBI primers amplified the TCR CDR3 region. TCRdb used MiXCR to reprocess the multiplex PCR reads, holding one entry per CDR3 protein. Here the sample spans 600,000 to 700,000 distinct CDR3 sequences, just under 45% being singletons. Sequenced: peripheral blood or thyroid tissue (not recorded which). These receptors came from an adult man with Graves' disease, either hyperthyroidism or ophthalmopathy (not recorded which).

The chain uses TRBV5-5 and TRBJ1-4; D is possibly TRBD1 (6 bases). Germline V gives CDR1 SGHKS, CDR2 YYEKEE (reference sequence). There are 13 residues in the CDR3. Trimming shortened V by 4 bases and J by 10 bases, and 14 bases separated the two germline ends. The CDR3 here is CASSLAGDGKLFF. The CDR3 DNA sequence: TGTGCCAGCAGCCTGGCAGGGGACGGAAAACTGTTTTTT.

This clonotype has more than one count but fewer than ten. The chain has TRBV7-8 and TRBJ2-2, with 8 bases lining up with TRBD2. Trimming removed 1 base from V and 6 bases from J; junction bases left unmatched: 4. This CDR3 comprises 15 residues. Germline CDR1 and CDR2: SGHVS and FQNEAQ. Here the CDR3 reads CASSLGASGSGELFF. Here the CDR3 DNA reads TGTGCCAGCAGCTTAGGGGCTAGCGGGTCCGGGGAGCTGTTTTTT.

This clonotype was picked up many times. The chain uses TRBV7-2 and TRBJ1-5; D is uncertain. Per germline, CDR1 SGHTA and CDR2 FQGNSA. The CDR3 is 14 amino acids. The germline V and J ends were trimmed by 0 bases and 3 bases, with 6 bases remaining between them. CDR3 in DNA: TGTGCCAGCAGCTTAGCCCGGATCAATCAGCCCCAGCATTTT. Protein: CASSLARINQPQHF.

In its sample, this clonotype was seen a few times. The chain links TRBV5-1 to TRBJ2-7; TRBD2 is a possible D gene (6 bases). CDR3 size: 11 residues. In germline, CDR1 is SGHRS, CDR2 YFSETQ. V was clipped by 0 bases and J by 12 bases, with 10 bases between them. The CDR3 DNA reads TGCGCCAGCAGCTTGGGAGGAGGGATGTACTTC. Translated: CASSLGGGMYF.

At least ten counts were recorded for this clonotype. The V gene is TRBV7-8, the J gene TRBJ1-6; D uncertain. Trimming shortened V by 4 bases and J by 9 bases, and 10 bases separated the two germline ends. The CDR3 sequence is 13 residues long. Germline CDR1 and CDR2: SGHVS and FQNEAQ. CDR3 residues: CASSSRMVSPLHF. The CDR3 region has the DNA TGTGCCAGCAGCTCCCGGATGGTTTCACCCCTCCACTTT.

The chain employs TRBV2 and TRBJ2-5; D is unresolved. Trimming removed 8 bases at V and 2 bases at J, with 6 bases between. This CDR3 has 11 residues. Germline loops: CDR1 SNHLY, CDR2 FYNNEI. CDR3 region: CASVRQETQYF. CDR3 in DNA: TGTGCCAGCGTCAGGCAAGAGACCCAGTACTTC.

At least ten counts were recorded for this clonotype. This chain uses TRBV2 with TRBJ1-2; 8 bases align to TRBD1. The germline V gene has CDR1 SNHLY and CDR2 FYNNEI. There are 12 residues in the CDR3. V trimming: 9 bases; J trimming: 2 bases; junction bases outside the gene matches: 2. The CDR3 DNA reads TGTGCCAGTTGGGACAGGAACTATGGCTACACCTTC. It encodes CASWDRNYGYTF.

The table lists this clonotype with many counts. The chain recombines TRBV7-9 with TRBJ1-5; possibly TRBD1 for D (6 bases). This CDR3 region has 13 residues. CDR1 is SEHNR, CDR2 FQNEAQ, per germline (reference sequence). V was clipped by 5 bases and J by 7 bases, with 12 bases between them. The CDR3 protein is CASSHGTNQPQHF. CDR3 coding DNA: TGTGCCAGCAGCCACGGGACAAACCAGCCCCAGCATTTT.

J is TRBJ1-6 and V is TRBV29-1; 9 bases line up with TRBD1. After removal of 6 bases from V and 8 bases from J, the junction contained 8 bases not matched to a gene. The CDR3 length is 14 residues. The germline CDR1 and CDR2 sequences are SQVTM and ANQGSEA. This chain's CDR3 is CSVAGTGIDSPLHF. The DNA for the CDR3 is TGCAGCGTAGCCGGGACAGGGATCGATTCACCCCTCCACTTT.